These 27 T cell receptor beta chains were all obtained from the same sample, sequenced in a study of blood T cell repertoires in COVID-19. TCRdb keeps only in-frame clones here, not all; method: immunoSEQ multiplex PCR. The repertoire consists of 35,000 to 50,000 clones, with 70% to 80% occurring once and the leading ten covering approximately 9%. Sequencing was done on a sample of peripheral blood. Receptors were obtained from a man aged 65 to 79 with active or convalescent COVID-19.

CDR3 sequence: CASSAGWTGGATNEKLFF. CDR3 DNA: TGCGCCAGCAGTGCGGGGTGGACAGGGGGGGCGACTAATGAAAAACTGTTTTTT. This chain joins TRBV10-2 and TRBJ1-4; 10 bases are a match to TRBD1. CDR3 length: 18 amino acids. V gave up 4 bases and J gave up 2 bases; unmatched junction bases: 10. Germline assignment: CDR1 WSHSY and CDR2 SAAADI.

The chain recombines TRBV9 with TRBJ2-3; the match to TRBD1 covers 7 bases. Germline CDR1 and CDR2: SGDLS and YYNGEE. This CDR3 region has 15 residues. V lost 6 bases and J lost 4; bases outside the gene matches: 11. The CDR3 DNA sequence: TGTGCCAGCACCTTTACAGGGGATTTTTCAGATACGCAGTATTTT. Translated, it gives CASTFTGDFSDTQYF.

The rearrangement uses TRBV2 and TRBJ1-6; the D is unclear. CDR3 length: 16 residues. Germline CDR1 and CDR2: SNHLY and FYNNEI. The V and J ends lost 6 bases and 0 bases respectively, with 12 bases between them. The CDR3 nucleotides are TGTGCCAGCAGACCCGTACTAAGCTCCTATAATTCACCCCTCCACTTT. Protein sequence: CASRPVLSSYNSPLHF.

The CDR3 loop is CASSESSTTGRETQYF. The CDR3 DNA reads as TGTGCCAGCAGTGAATCTTCCACGACAGGGAGAGAGACCCAGTACTTC. The genes are TRBV25-1 and TRBJ2-5; 7 nucleotides match TRBD1. The germline CDR1 and CDR2 sequences are MGHDK and SYGVNS. The CDR3 is 16 residues long. V lost 1 base to trimming and J lost 4 bases; unmatched junction nucleotides: 9. Combining the CDR3 with reference TRBV25-1 and TRBJ2-5 gives the whole variable domain EADIYQTPRYLVIGTGKKITLECSQTMGHDKMYWYQQDPGMELHLIHYSYGVNSTEKGDLSSESTVSRIRTEHFPLTLESARPSHTSQYLCASSESSTTGRETQYFGPGTRLLVL.

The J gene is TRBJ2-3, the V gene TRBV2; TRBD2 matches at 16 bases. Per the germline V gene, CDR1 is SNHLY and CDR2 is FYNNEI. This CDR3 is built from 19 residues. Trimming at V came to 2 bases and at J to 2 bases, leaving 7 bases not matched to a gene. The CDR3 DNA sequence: TGTGCCAGCAGTGAAAGGGGACTAGCGGGGGGGCCTATCACAGATACGCAGTATTTT. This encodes CASSERGLAGGPITDTQYF.

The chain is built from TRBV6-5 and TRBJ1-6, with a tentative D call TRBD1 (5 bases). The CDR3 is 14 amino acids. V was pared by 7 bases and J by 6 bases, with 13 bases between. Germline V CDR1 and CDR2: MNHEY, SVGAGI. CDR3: CASNSQGLNSPLHF. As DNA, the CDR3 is TGTGCCAGCAACTCCCAGGGTCTTAATTCACCCCTCCACTTT.

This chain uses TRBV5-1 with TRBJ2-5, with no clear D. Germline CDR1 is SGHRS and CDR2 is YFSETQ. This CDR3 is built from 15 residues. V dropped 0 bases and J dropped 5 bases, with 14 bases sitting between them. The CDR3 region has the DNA TGCGCCAGCAGCTTGGGAGCTATTAGCCAGGAGACCCAGTACTTC. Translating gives CASSLGAISQETQYF.

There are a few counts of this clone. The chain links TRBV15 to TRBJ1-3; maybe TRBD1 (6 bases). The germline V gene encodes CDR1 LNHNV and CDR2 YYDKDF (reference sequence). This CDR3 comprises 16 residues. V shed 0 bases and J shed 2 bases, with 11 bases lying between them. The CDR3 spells CATSRDLPGAGNTIYF. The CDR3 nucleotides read TGTGCCACCAGCAGAGATCTGCCAGGGGCTGGAAACACCATATATTTT.

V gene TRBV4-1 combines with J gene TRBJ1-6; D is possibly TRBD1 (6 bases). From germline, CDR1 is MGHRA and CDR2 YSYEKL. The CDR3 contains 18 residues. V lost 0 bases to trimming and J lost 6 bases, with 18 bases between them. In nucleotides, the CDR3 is TGCGCCAGCAGCCAAGAGGGGTCGATGGACAGCTTTAATTCACCCCTCCACTTT. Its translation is CASSQEGSMDSFNSPLHF.

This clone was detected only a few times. The CDR3 DNA is TGTGCCACAGGGGGACAATCGTCTAACACCATATATTTT. Its protein is CATGGQSSNTIYF. The chain recombines TRBV10-3 with TRBJ1-3, with 7 positions matching TRBD1. Germline lookup yields CDR1 ENHRY and CDR2 SYGVKD. V lost 10 bases to trimming and J lost 7 bases; unmatched junction nucleotides: 10. This CDR3 is built from 13 residues.

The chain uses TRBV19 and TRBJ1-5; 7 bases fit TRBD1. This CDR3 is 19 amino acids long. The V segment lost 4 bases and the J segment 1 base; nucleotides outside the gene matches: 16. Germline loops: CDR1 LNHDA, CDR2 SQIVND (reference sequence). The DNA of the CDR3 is TGTGCCAGTAGTAGAAACCGGGACAGTGGCCTGGGGAGCAATCAGCCCCAGCATTTT. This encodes CASSRNRDSGLGSNQPQHF.

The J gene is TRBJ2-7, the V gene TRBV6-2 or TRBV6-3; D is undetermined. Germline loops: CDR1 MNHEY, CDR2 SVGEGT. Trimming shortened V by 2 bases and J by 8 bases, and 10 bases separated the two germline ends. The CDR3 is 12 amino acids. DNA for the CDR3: TGTGCCAGCAGTTACGCGCAGGAAAAGCAGTACTTC. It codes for CASSYAQEKQYF.

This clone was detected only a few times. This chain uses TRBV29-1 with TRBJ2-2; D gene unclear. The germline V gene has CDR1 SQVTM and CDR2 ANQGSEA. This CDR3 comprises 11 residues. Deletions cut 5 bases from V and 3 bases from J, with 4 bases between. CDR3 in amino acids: CSVRDTGELFF. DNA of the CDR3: TGCAGCGTTCGCGACACCGGGGAGCTGTTTTTT.

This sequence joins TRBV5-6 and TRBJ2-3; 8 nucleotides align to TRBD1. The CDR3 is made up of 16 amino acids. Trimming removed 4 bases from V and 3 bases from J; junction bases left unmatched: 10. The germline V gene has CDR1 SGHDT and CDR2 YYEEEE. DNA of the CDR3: TGTGCCAGCAGCCCCCGACAGGGGAAGAGGACAGATACGCAGTATTTT. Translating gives CASSPRQGKRTDTQYF.

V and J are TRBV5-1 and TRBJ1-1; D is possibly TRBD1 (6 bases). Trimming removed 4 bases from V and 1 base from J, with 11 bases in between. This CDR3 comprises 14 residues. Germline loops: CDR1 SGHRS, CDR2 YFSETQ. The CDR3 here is CASSPGTSNTEAFF. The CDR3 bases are TGCGCCAGCAGCCCCGGGACATCGAACACTGAAGCTTTCTTT.

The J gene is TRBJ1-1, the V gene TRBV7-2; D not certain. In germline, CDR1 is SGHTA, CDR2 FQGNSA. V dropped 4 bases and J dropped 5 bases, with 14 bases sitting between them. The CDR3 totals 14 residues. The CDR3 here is CASSWRGEGTEAFF. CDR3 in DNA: TGTGCCAGCAGCTGGCGAGGAGAGGGAACTGAAGCTTTCTTT.

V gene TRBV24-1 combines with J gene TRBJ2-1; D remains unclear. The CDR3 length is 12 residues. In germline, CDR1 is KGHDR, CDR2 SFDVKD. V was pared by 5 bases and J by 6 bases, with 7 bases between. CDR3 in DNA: TGTGCCACCAGTGGAGAAGTCAATGAGCAGTTCTTC. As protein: CATSGEVNEQFF.

CDR3 sequence: CASKRNRGGADTQYF. The CDR3 DNA sequence: TGTGCCAGCAAAAGAAACCGGGGGGGCGCAGATACGCAGTATTTT. V usage is TRBV6-5 and J usage is TRBJ2-3; 8 nucleotides agree with TRBD2. Germline assignment: CDR1 MNHEY and CDR2 SVGAGI. The trim removed 7 bases at V and 4 bases at J, leaving 10 bases unmatched. This CDR3 spans 15 amino acids.

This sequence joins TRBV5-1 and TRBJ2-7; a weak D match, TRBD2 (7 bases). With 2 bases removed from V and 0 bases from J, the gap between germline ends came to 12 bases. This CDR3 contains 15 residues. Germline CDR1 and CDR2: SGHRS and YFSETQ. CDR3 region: CASSFAGAPSYEQYF. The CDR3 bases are TGCGCCAGCAGCTTTGCGGGGGCCCCCTCCTACGAGCAGTACTTC.

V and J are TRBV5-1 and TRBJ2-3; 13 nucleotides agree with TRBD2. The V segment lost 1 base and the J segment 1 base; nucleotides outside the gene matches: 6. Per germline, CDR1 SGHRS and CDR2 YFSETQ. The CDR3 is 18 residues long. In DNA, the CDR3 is TGCGCCAGCAGCTTGACTAGCGGGGGGGCTCTAGGCACAGATACGCAGTATTTT. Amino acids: CASSLTSGGALGTDTQYF.

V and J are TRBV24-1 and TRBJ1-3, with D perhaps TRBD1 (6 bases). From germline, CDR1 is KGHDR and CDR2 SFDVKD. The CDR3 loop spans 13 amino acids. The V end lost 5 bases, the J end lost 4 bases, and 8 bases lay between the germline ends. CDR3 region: CATSAQGGNTIYF. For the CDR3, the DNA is TGTGCCACCAGTGCACAGGGAGGAAACACCATATATTTT.

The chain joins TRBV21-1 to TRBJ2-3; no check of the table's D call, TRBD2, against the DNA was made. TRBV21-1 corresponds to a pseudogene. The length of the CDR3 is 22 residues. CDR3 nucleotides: TGTGCCAGCAGCAAATCGTGGGTCCCGGGACTAGCGGGGGGGGAATTCACAGATACGCAGTATTTT. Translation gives CASSKSWVPGLAGGEFTDTQYF.

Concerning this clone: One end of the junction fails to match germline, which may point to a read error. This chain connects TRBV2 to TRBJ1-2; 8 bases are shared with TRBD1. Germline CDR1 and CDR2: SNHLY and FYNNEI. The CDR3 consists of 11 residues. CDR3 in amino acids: CGSGQDYGYTF. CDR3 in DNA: TGCGGTTCGGGACAGGACTATGGCTACACCTTC.

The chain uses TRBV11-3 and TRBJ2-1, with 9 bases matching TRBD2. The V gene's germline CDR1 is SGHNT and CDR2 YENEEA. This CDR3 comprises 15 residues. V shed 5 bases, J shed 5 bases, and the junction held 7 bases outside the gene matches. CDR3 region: CASSLSGGINNEQFF. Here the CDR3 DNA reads TGTGCCAGCAGCCTTAGCGGGGGAATCAACAATGAGCAGTTCTTC.

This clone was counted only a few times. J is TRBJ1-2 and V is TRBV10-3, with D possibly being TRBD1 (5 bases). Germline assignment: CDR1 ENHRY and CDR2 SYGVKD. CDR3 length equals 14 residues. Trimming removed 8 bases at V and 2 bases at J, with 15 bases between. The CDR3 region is CAIAAGRGNYGYTF. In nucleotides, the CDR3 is TGTGCCATCGCCGCCGGTAGGGGAAACTATGGCTACACCTTC.

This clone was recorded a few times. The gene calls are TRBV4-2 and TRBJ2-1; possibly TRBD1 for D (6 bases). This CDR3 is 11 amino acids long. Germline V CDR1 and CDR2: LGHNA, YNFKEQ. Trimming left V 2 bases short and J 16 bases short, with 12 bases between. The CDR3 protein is CASSQQGLYFF. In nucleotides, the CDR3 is TGTGCCAGCAGCCAACAGGGGCTGTATTTCTTC.

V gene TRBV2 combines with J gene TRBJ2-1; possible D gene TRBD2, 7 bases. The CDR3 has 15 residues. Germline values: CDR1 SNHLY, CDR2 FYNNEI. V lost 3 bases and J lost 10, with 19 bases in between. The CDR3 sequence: CASSDGGRKASEQFF. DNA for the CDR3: TGTGCCAGCAGTGACGGGGGGCGAAAAGCGTCGGAGCAGTTCTTC.